This record concerns one T cell receptor beta chain sequence. The antigen remains unidentified. CDR1 is SGHRS and CDR2 is YFSETQ in the germline V gene. V gave up 3 bases and J gave up 1 base, with 6 bases separating them. This CDR3 is 13 amino acids long. The sample originates from a study of blood T cells in healthy people across ages. Points from the study as a whole: Higher naive T cell percentage went strongly together with higher TCR beta diversity. Relative to aged donors, long-lived donors carried more naive CD4+ cells and displayed higher diversity.

Using a J-beta primer mix together with a sample-barcoded 5' primer, a second PCR was run for about 6 to 11 cycles. Every cDNA was tagged by a template-switch adaptor with 12 random nucleotides. MiXCR, run by TCRdb on the 5' RACE reads, gives a single entry per CDR3 protein. Here the sample spans over 1,200,000 distinct CDR3 sequences, around 55% being singletons. The chain links TRBV5-1 to TRBJ2-3; no reliable D call. The sequenced sample was blood. The clonotype was recovered from a man aged 18 to 35 in good health. CDR3 in amino acids: CASSSRGTDTQYF. CDR3 bases: TGCGCCAGCAGCTCCCGGGGCACAGATACGCAGTATTTT.